One T cell receptor (beta chain) is described in this entry. The antigen remains undetermined. This specimen comes from a study of T cell responses to AZD1222 COVID-19 vaccine. Study-level findings and limits: The span of vaccine-associated CD4 TCRs extended across spike, with dominance at 160-218 and 743-854. Repertoires were collected only later (after the peak T cell response had occurred). Nearly half of spike-specific TCRs reportedly go after variant regions that carry no mutations.

The CDR3 contains 15 residues. Germline V gene data show CDR1 as LNHDA and CDR2 as SQIVND (reference sequence). The V gene lost 1 base and the J gene lost 1 base, with 8 bases spanning the gap. The method was immunoSEQ multiplex PCR; TCRdb's version includes in-frame clones alone and lacks a portion of them. The sample lists roughly 99,000 clones, roughly 87% occurring once. The clonotype comes from an adult in good health. This specimen was peripheral blood, taken on day 0 of AZD1222 vaccination. The rearrangement uses TRBV19 and TRBJ1-5, with D unclear. The CDR3 spells CASSIVVQSNQPQHF. The CDR3 nucleotides read TGTGCCAGTAGTATAGTGGTCCAGAGCAATCAGCCCCAGCATTTT.